These 20 T cell receptor beta chains came from one sample sequenced in a study of shared clonotypes between healthy human individuals. Repertoires were generated with immunoSEQ multiplex PCR, while TCRdb's copy carries only in-frame clones and drops some. The table has roughly 680,000 clones, 55% to 75% seen once; the top ten hold about 1.7%. Sequencing used memory CD4+ T cells sorted from blood. Subset meaning: CD45RA-negative fraction. The origin of the receptors is a woman in her twenties or thirties in good health.

This rearrangement joins TRBV14 to TRBJ1-2; tentative D call: TRBD1 (6 bases). Germline V gene data show CDR1 as SGHDN and CDR2 as FVKESK. The CDR3 length is 15 residues. Trimming removed 4 bases at V and 2 bases at J, with 14 bases between. CDR3 coding DNA: TGTGCCAGCAGCCCCCCGGGACACGGAAACTATGGCTACACCTTC. Translated: CASSPPGHGNYGYTF.

This chain links TRBV21-1 with TRBJ2-7; no check of the table's D call, TRBD2, against the DNA was made. TRBV21-1 is a pseudogene. The CDR3 runs 16 residues. The chain's CDR3 is CASSTRTSRSHYEQYF. In nucleotides, the CDR3 is TGTGCCAGCAGCACGAGGACTAGCCGTAGCCACTACGAGCAGTACTTC.

The rearrangement links TRBV30 to TRBJ2-2; D uncertain. Germline V gene data show CDR1 as GTSNPN and CDR2 as SVGIG (reference sequence). This CDR3 region has 12 residues. V was cut by 2 bases and J by 9 bases, with 10 bases left in between. This chain's CDR3 is CAWSPLSRELFF. DNA for the CDR3: TGTGCCTGGAGTCCTCTTTCCCGGGAGCTGTTTTTT.

This rearrangement joins TRBV19 to TRBJ1-2; D not resolved. V lost 1 base and J lost 4, with 16 bases in between. The CDR3 extends over 16 amino acids. Germline V CDR1 and CDR2: LNHDA, SQIVND (reference sequence). The CDR3 reads CASSIGEEANLYGYTF. The CDR3, as DNA: TGTGCCAGTAGTATAGGGGAAGAAGCCAACCTCTATGGCTACACCTTC.

The chain recombines TRBV5-1 with TRBJ2-3; TRBD2 aligns across 14 bases. The germline V gene encodes CDR1 SGHRS and CDR2 YFSETQ. This CDR3 spans 19 amino acids. V was pared by 2 bases and J by 1 base, with 9 bases of the junction left unmatched. CDR3: CASSFPGTSGSGGTDTQYF. The CDR3 nucleotides read TGCGCCAGCAGCTTCCCCGGGACTAGCGGGAGCGGTGGCACAGATACGCAGTATTTT. Filled out from reference TRBV5-1 and TRBJ2-3, the complete variable domain reads KAGVTQTPRYLIKTRGQQVTLSCSPISGHRSVSWYQQTPGQGLQFLFEYFSETQRNKGNFPGRFSGRQFSNSRSEMNVSTLELGDSALYLCASSFPGTSGSGGTDTQYFGPGTRLTVL.

V usage is TRBV5-4 and J usage is TRBJ2-7; D may be TRBD2 (6 bases). V shed 0 bases and J shed 3 bases, with 10 bases lying between them. CDR1 SGHNT and CDR2 YYREEE come from the germline V gene (reference sequence). The CDR3 has 14 residues. CDR3 DNA: TGTGCCAGCAGCTTGGCAGGAGGGGACTACGAGCAGTACTTC. This codes for CASSLAGGDYEQYF. The entire variable domain, with the rest obtained from reference TRBV5-4 and TRBJ2-7, is as follows: ETGVTQSPTHLIKTRGQQVTLRCSSQSGHNTVSWYQQALGQGPQFIFQYYREEENGRGNFPPRFSGLQFPNYSSELNVNALELDDSALYLCASSLAGGDYEQYFGPGTRLTVT.

The rearrangement uses TRBV10-3 and TRBJ2-2; 8 positions agree with TRBD1. This CDR3 spans 17 amino acids. Germline values: CDR1 ENHRY, CDR2 SYGVKD. With V trimmed by 0 bases and J by 6 bases, 9 bases remained unmatched. CDR3 bases: TGTGCCATCAGTGAGTCCGTCGGGACAGGAAGCTCCGGGGAGCTGTTTTTT. It encodes CAISESVGTGSSGELFF.

This chain joins TRBV10-2 and TRBJ2-4; 8 nucleotides agree with TRBD1. This CDR3 contains 12 residues. Trimming at V came to 7 bases and at J to 15 bases, leaving 11 bases not matched to a gene. The germline CDR1 and CDR2 sequences are WSHSY and SAAADI. CDR3 amino acids: CASIGGTGLLYF. As DNA, the CDR3 is TGCGCCAGCATAGGTGGGACAGGTTTATTGTACTTC.

The chain is built from TRBV28 and TRBJ1-5; D is undetermined. The CDR3 extends over 13 amino acids. The ends were cut back, 2 bases at V and 5 bases at J, with 7 bases in the middle. From germline, CDR1 is MDHEN and CDR2 SYDVKM. This CDR3 reads CASSLPPDQPQHF. In DNA form, the CDR3 reads TGTGCCAGCAGTTTACCACCGGATCAGCCCCAGCATTTT.

The genes are TRBV2 and TRBJ1-1; TRBD1 matches 10 bases. V shed 5 bases, J shed 4 bases, and the junction held 7 bases outside the gene matches. The CDR3 is 15 amino acids. Germline CDR1 and CDR2: SNHLY and FYNNEI. The CDR3 sequence is CASSTTGGRVTEAFF. CDR3 nucleotides: TGTGCCAGCAGTACGACAGGGGGCCGTGTCACTGAAGCTTTCTTT.

The CDR3 here is CASRVNDRGNEQFF. The CDR3 DNA sequence: TGTGCCAGCAGGGTAAACGACAGGGGAAATGAGCAGTTCTTC. V is TRBV6-1 and J is TRBJ2-1; TRBD1 aligns across 8 bases. V was clipped by 6 bases and J by 7 bases; unmatched bases: 8. The CDR3 totals 14 residues. CDR1 and CDR2 from the germline V gene are MNHNS and SASEGT.

The chain is built from TRBV5-4 and TRBJ2-5; 9 bases line up with TRBD2. After removal of 4 bases from V and 5 bases from J, the junction contained 12 bases not matched to a gene. This CDR3 contains 16 residues. Germline CDR1 SGHNT, CDR2 YYREEE (reference sequence). DNA of the CDR3: TGTGCCAGCAGCAGGGGTGCGGGAGGGTTTGGCGAGACCCAGTACTTC. It is translated as CASSRGAGGFGETQYF.

The chain carries TRBV18 and TRBJ1-3; unclear D gene. This CDR3 region has 15 residues. The germline CDR1 and CDR2 sequences are KGHSH and LQKENI. Trimming cost V 6 bases and J 0 bases, with 12 bases left between them. The CDR3 loop is CASSPALFSGNTIYF. CDR3 sequence (DNA): TGTGCCAGCTCCCCAGCTTTGTTCTCTGGAAACACCATATATTTT.

The CDR3 sequence is CASSEGQENTGELFF. CDR3 nucleotides: TGCGCCAGCAGCGAGGGACAGGAGAACACCGGGGAGCTGTTTTTT. The rearrangement uses TRBV5-1 and TRBJ2-2, with 8 bases fitting TRBD1. The CDR3 totals 15 residues. The trim removed 4 bases at V and 1 base at J, leaving 3 bases unmatched. Germline loops: CDR1 SGHRS, CDR2 YFSETQ. Variable domain in full (rest from reference TRBV5-1 and TRBJ2-2): KAGVTQTPRYLIKTRGQQVTLSCSPISGHRSVSWYQQTPGQGLQFLFEYFSETQRNKGNFPGRFSGRQFSNSRSEMNVSTLELGDSALYLCASSEGQENTGELFFGEGSRLTVL.

CDR3 protein: CASKEQGGVYGYTF. The CDR3 DNA reads TGTGCCAGCAAAGAACAGGGTGGGGTCTATGGCTACACCTTC. The V call is TRBV2, the J call TRBJ1-2; TRBD1 is a possible D gene (6 bases). Per the germline V gene, CDR1 is SNHLY and CDR2 is FYNNEI. This CDR3 is 14 amino acids long. Trimming shortened V by 7 bases and J by 4 bases, and 16 bases separated the two germline ends.

CDR3: CAGRGTGNTEAFF. The CDR3 DNA is TGTGCCGGCCGGGGGACAGGGAACACTGAAGCTTTCTTT. This sequence joins TRBV19 and TRBJ1-1; 8 positions match TRBD1. This CDR3 is built from 13 residues. Unmatched junction bases numbered 6, after V lost 11 bases and J lost 1 base. CDR1 is LNHDA, CDR2 SQIVND, per germline (reference sequence).

Here the CDR3 DNA reads TGTGCCAGCAGGGCGGACAGGGGGTTCACTGAAGCTTTCTTT. This sequence encodes CASRADRGFTEAFF. This chain joins TRBV6-5 and TRBJ1-1, with TRBD1 matching over 10 bases. The V gene's germline CDR1 is MNHEY and CDR2 SVGAGI. V trimming: 6 bases; J trimming: 4 bases; junction bases outside the gene matches: 5. The CDR3 sequence is 14 residues long.

The gene calls are TRBV6-1 and TRBJ2-7; D not certain. The CDR3 is made up of 13 amino acids. V shed 4 bases and J shed 2 bases, with 9 bases lying between them. Germline assignment: CDR1 MNHNS and CDR2 SASEGT. CDR3 nucleotides: TGTGCCAGCAGTGGAGGTTTAACCTACGAGCAGTACTTC. This sequence encodes CASSGGLTYEQYF.

The chain carries TRBV5-6 and TRBJ2-7; perhaps TRBD2 as D (6 bases). This CDR3 is built from 14 residues. Germline V lookup: CDR1 SGHDT, CDR2 YYEEEE. V was clipped by 5 bases and J by 7 bases, with 19 bases between them. DNA of the CDR3: TGTGCCAGCAGTCCGCAGTGGGCGGCGGGGGAGCAGTACTTC. This translates into CASSPQWAAGEQYF. The full variable domain, rest sourced from reference TRBV5-6 and TRBJ2-7, is DAGVTQSPTHLIKTRGQQVTLRCSPKSGHDTVSWYQQALGQGPQFIFQYYEEEERQRGNFPDRFSGHQFPNYSSELNVNALLLGDSALYLCASSPQWAAGEQYFGPGTRLTVT.

This clone was observed at least ten times. The V and J genes are TRBV2 and TRBJ1-4; possible D gene TRBD1, 5 bases. The CDR3 runs to 15 residues. V lost 3 bases and J 0 bases, leaving 8 bases between the germline ends. CDR1 and CDR2 (germline): SNHLY, FYNNEI. The CDR3 DNA reads as TGTGCCAGCAGTGATAGGGGTGCAACTAATGAAAAACTGTTTTTT. Translating it yields CASSDRGATNEKLFF. The variable domain in full, with the rest retrieved from reference TRBV2 and TRBJ1-4, is EPEVTQTPSHQVTQMGQEVILRCVPISNHLYFYWYRQILGQKVEFLVSFYNNEISEKSEIFDDQFSVERPDGSNFTLKIRSTKLEDSAMYFCASSDRGATNEKLFFGSGTQLSVL.